Listed below are T cell receptor beta chains from one sample, sequenced in a study of blood T cell repertoires in COVID-19. Produced via immunoSEQ multiplex PCR; TCRdb's table is partial and in-frame only. The top ten clones hold around 4.2% of a sample with around 230,000 clones, nearly 90% of them seen once. Input material: PBMCs or T cells enriched from blood (not recorded which). The origin of the receptors is a woman aged 25 to 39 with acute COVID-19. Both conserved end residues are part of each CDR3. The D gene is left open where the match is weak. Only part of the rows carry a size: once, few, many, or a class if the clone is expanded.

D | J | size | V | DNA | CDR3
- | TRBJ1-5 | - | TRBV30 | TGTGCCTGGAGCCCCGGTGCCTACAGGGCCCAGCATTTT | CAWSPGAYRAQHF
TRBD1 | TRBJ1-6 | - | TRBV11-2 | TGTGCCAGCAGCTTAGAGGTGGGGGACAGGAATTCACCCCTCCACTTT | CASSLEVGDRNSPLHF
- | TRBJ1-2 | - | TRBV2 | TGTGCCAGCAGTGACGCTCCGAGCGGCTACACCTTC | CASSDAPSGYTF
- | TRBJ2-2 | - | TRBV19 | TGTGCCAGTAGTATAGGGGGCCACGGGGAGCTGTTTTTT | CASSIGGHGELFF
- | TRBJ1-3 | once | TRBV12-3/TRBV12-4 | TGTGCCAGCAGCTTGAGGGATTTATATTTT | CASSLRDLYF
TRBD1 | TRBJ1-6 | - | TRBV6-5 | TGTGCCAGCAGGGACAGGGGGCATTCACCCCTCCACTTT | CASRDRGHSPLHF
- | TRBJ2-7 | - | TRBV5-1 | TGCGCCAGCAGCAAGGACATGCCCTACGAGCAGTACTTC | CASSKDMPYEQYF
- | TRBJ1-4 | - | TRBV6-6 | TGTGCCAGCAGTTGGCAAGCAACTAATGAAAAACTGTTTTTT | CASSWQATNEKLFF
TRBD1 | TRBJ2-7 | - | TRBV6-2/TRBV6-3 | TGTGCCAGCAGTTACTCGAAACTACGGGACAGGGGAGTGAACGAGCAGTACTTC | CASSYSKLRDRGVNEQYF
TRBD1 | TRBJ1-2 | - | TRBV19 | TGTGCCAGTAGTGTCGGACAGGGACGAACCCCTAACTATGGCTACACCTTC | CASSVGQGRTPNYGYTF
- | TRBJ2-7 | - | TRBV19 | TGTGCCAGTAGTATAGTTGGGACTTTGGACGAGCAGTACTTC | CASSIVGTLDEQYF